Shown below are 16 T cell receptor beta chains from a single sample sequenced in a study of shared clonotypes between healthy human individuals. Using immunoSEQ multiplex PCR, the repertoire was profiled, and TCRdb retains in-frame clones only, with some absent. The sample has around 580,000 clones, 95% to 98% seen once; the top ten hold approximately 0.3%. The naive CD8 fraction comprised CD45RO-negative cells positively selected for CCR7 and excluded terminally differentiated effector memory CD45RA+ cells. Sequences were obtained from naive CD8+ T cells sorted from blood. The receptor source for this set is a young man in good health.

The genes are TRBV5-1 and TRBJ2-1; D is ambiguous. Germline values: CDR1 SGHRS, CDR2 YFSETQ. The V end lost 4 bases, the J end lost 3 bases, and 2 bases lay between the germline ends. The CDR3 sequence is 11 residues long. CDR3 in amino acids: CASSDYNEQFF. The CDR3, as DNA: TGCGCCAGCAGCGACTACAATGAGCAGTTCTTC.

V usage is TRBV15 and J usage is TRBJ2-7; 7 positions match TRBD1. Germline V lookup: CDR1 LNHNV, CDR2 YYDKDF (reference sequence). CDR3 length: 15 amino acids. The junction had 5 bases not matched to a gene; V was cut back by 3 bases and J by 0 bases. The DNA of the CDR3 is TGTGCCACCAGCAGCCTAGGACAGGCCTCCTACGAGCAGTACTTC. This encodes CATSSLGQASYEQYF.

This clone was observed a single time. The V and J genes are TRBV11-2 and TRBJ2-5; 8 positions agree with TRBD2. The CDR3 is 15 residues long. V lost 2 bases, J lost 4 bases, and 6 bases stayed unmatched. The germline V gene has CDR1 SGHAT and CDR2 FQNNGV. Here the CDR3 DNA reads TGTGCCAGCAGCTTAAACGGGAGGGTGGGAGAGACCCAGTACTTC. Protein: CASSLNGRVGETQYF.

V is TRBV5-1 and J is TRBJ2-3, with 10 bases that match TRBD1. Germline V gene sequence: CDR1 SGHRS, CDR2 YFSETQ. Losses at the gene ends were 3 bases for V and 5 bases for J; bases not matched to a gene: 18. CDR3 length: 19 amino acids. CDR3 in amino acids: CASSSDITGGTGVGDTQYF. The CDR3 region has the DNA TGCGCCAGCAGCTCAGACATTACCGGTGGGACAGGGGTGGGAGATACGCAGTATTTT.

This chain joins TRBV15 and TRBJ2-7; 7 bases align to TRBD1. V gave up 2 bases and J gave up 4 bases; unmatched junction bases: 11. Germline V gene sequence: CDR1 LNHNV, CDR2 YYDKDF (reference sequence). This CDR3 contains 16 residues. The CDR3 DNA reads as TGTGCCACCAGCAGAACCCCGGGACAGCGAGAATACGAGCAGTACTTC. Translating it yields CATSRTPGQREYEQYF.

The CDR3 DNA reads as TGTGCTAGTGGTGCCTCAGAGTCTGACTCAGAACGGGGCTACACCTTC. Translating gives CASGASESDSERGYTF. The chain recombines TRBV12-5 with TRBJ1-2; D call uncertain. In germline, CDR1 is LGHNT, CDR2 FRNRAP. Between the trimmed V and J ends, which lost 5 bases and 8 bases, there was a span of 24 bases. This CDR3 has 16 residues.

The sample holds one count of this clone. The gene calls are TRBV30 and TRBJ2-7, with 9 bases aligning to TRBD1. Germline CDR1 GTSNPN, CDR2 SVGIG (reference sequence). The V segment lost 3 bases and the J segment 3 bases; nucleotides outside the gene matches: 9. The CDR3 sequence is 15 residues long. The DNA for the CDR3 is TGTGCCTGGAGCGAGCCGGGACAGGGAAACTACGAGCAGTACTTC. Translation: CAWSEPGQGNYEQYF.

As regards this clone: Other DNA sequences in the sample encode the same CDR3. The chain carries TRBV29-1 and TRBJ2-1; D is unresolved. The CDR3 contains 10 residues. Trimming took off 4 bases at V and 6 bases at J, with 4 bases between the two ends. In germline, CDR1 is SQVTM, CDR2 ANQGSEA. For the CDR3, the DNA is TGCAGCGTTGTTAGCAATGAGCAGTTCTTC. Its translation is CSVVSNEQFF.

J is TRBJ2-5 and V is TRBV7-9; D possibly corresponds to TRBD1 (7 bases). Germline V gene lookup returns CDR1 SEHNR and CDR2 FQNEAQ (reference sequence). V dropped 5 bases and J dropped 4 bases, with 17 bases sitting between them. The CDR3 sequence is 15 residues long. The CDR3 protein is CASSLSRGAGETQYF. The CDR3 region has the DNA TGTGCCAGCAGCCTTAGCAGGGGGGCAGGAGAGACCCAGTACTTC.

The chain is built from TRBV7-8 and TRBJ2-7; D is tentatively TRBD1 or TRBD2 (5 bases each). The CDR3 consists of 17 residues. The ends were cut back, 1 base at V and 4 bases at J, with 20 bases in the middle. In germline, CDR1 is SGHVS, CDR2 FQNEAQ. The DNA for the CDR3 is TGTGCCAGCAGCTTAGGGGGGACCGGGGCTATGGGGTACGAGCAGTACTTC. Its translation: CASSLGGTGAMGYEQYF. Full variable domain (remainder filled in from reference TRBV7-8 and TRBJ2-7): GAGVSQSPRYKVAKRGQDVALRCDPISGHVSLFWYQQALGQGPEFLTYFQNEAQLDKSGLPSDRFFAERPEGSVSTLKIQRTQQEDSAVYLCASSLGGTGAMGYEQYFGPGTRLTVT.

This chain uses TRBV29-1 with TRBJ2-3, with 7 bases identical to TRBD2. The germline gives CDR1 SQVTM, CDR2 ANQGSEA. The ends lost 3 bases at V and 5 bases at J; junction bases unmatched: 8. The CDR3 has 14 amino acids. The DNA for the CDR3 is TGCAGCGTTGACTTTCGGGCGGGAGAAGATACGCAGTATTTT. It translates to CSVDFRAGEDTQYF.

The rearrangement joins TRBV2 to TRBJ1-2; D unclear. The V and J ends lost 7 bases and 0 bases respectively, with 6 bases between them. This CDR3 comprises 12 residues. Germline lookup yields CDR1 SNHLY and CDR2 FYNNEI. The CDR3 region is CASNEANYGYTF. The DNA for the CDR3 is TGTGCCAGCAACGAAGCTAACTATGGCTACACCTTC.

This CDR3 reads CASRVGRGETQYF. CDR3 sequence (DNA): TGTGCCAGCAGGGTTGGGCGGGGAGAGACCCAGTACTTC. The rearrangement uses TRBV2 and TRBJ2-5, with D perhaps TRBD2 (6 bases). CDR1 is SNHLY, CDR2 FYNNEI, per germline. There are 13 residues in the CDR3. Trimming stripped 6 bases from V and 4 bases from J, with 12 bases between.

The table lists this clone with a count of one. The rearrangement uses TRBV28 and TRBJ2-1; D is unclear. The germline V gene has CDR1 MDHEN and CDR2 SYDVKM. CDR3 length equals 12 residues. The germline V and J ends were trimmed by 3 bases and 9 bases, with 9 bases remaining between them. CDR3 sequence: CASSFGWGEQFF. CDR3 nucleotides: TGTGCCAGCAGTTTTGGATGGGGTGAGCAGTTCTTC.

V is TRBV4-1 and J is TRBJ1-3, with D perhaps matching TRBD1 (5 bases). Germline lookup yields CDR1 MGHRA and CDR2 YSYEKL. The CDR3 contains 16 residues. V was shortened by 4 bases and J by 0 bases, with 13 bases between the two germline ends. DNA for the CDR3: TGCGCCAGCAGCCCCCTAGGGGTTTACTCTGGAAACACCATATATTTT. This codes for CASSPLGVYSGNTIYF.

The chain is built from TRBV4-2 and TRBJ2-7; 11 bases line up with TRBD1. CDR1 is LGHNA, CDR2 YNFKEQ, per germline. Trimming cost V 1 base and J 2 bases; bases outside gene matches: 1. This CDR3 region has 15 residues. Here the CDR3 DNA reads TGTGCCAGCAGCCAAGGGACAGGGGGCCCCTACGAGCAGTACTTC. This translates into CASSQGTGGPYEQYF.